The clone carrying this TCR beta chain was seen more than once but under ten times. The antigen is not known. Patients aged 18 to 65 had newly diagnosed hyperthyroidism that had lasted under 2 months. RNA transcripts were the template for amplifying TCR beta CDR3 regions. TCR CDR3 underwent first-round RT-PCR with the HTBI primer set. From the multiplex PCR reads, TCRdb called clonotypes with MiXCR, one entry per CDR3 protein. The sample holds about 340,000 distinct CDR3 sequences; roughly a fifth are singletons and the top ten take around 48%. The sample comes from a study of T cells in Graves' hyperthyroidism and ophthalmopathy. General study findings and limits: Ophthalmopathy and stable hyperthyroidism were separated by a 13 V-J model. The model predicted ophthalmopathy a median approximately seven months before onset.

Specimen: blood. This TCR derives from a woman aged 50 to 60 with Graves' hyperthyroidism.

The CDR3 nucleotides are TGCGCCAGCAGCCGCGACAGCGCTCTCGGGAATACGCAGTATTTT. Translated, it gives CASSRDSALGNTQYF. The chain employs TRBV4-1 and TRBJ2-3; D is tentatively TRBD1 or TRBD2 (5 bases each). From germline, CDR1 is MGHRA and CDR2 YSYEKL. This CDR3 is 15 amino acids long. V was pared by 4 bases and J by 7 bases, with 18 bases between.